Listed below are T cell receptor beta chains from one sample, sequenced in a study of shared clonotypes between healthy human individuals. Profiled with immunoSEQ multiplex PCR; TCRdb holds only in-frame clones, not every one. The data show fewer than 1.4 million clones, with approximately 80% seen just once and 0.61% held by the top ten. Sequenced input: memory CD4+ T cells from PBMCs. Every receptor here comes from a man younger than 35 in good health. Some clones in this sample may be carry-over from other donors' samples. CDR3s include the opening cysteine and the closing phenylalanine or tryptophan. A D gene is named only where the DNA matches it firmly. Clone sizes are given selectively: once, few, many, or a class where the clone is expanded.

TRBD1 | TRBJ1-1 | - | TRBV5-1 | CASSLQQGYTEAFF | TGCGCCAGCAGCTTGCAACAGGGGTACACTGAAGCTTTCTTT
- | TRBJ2-1 | - | TRBV7-2 | CASSRLGSENEQFF | TGTGCCAGCAGCCGACTAGGGTCTGAGAATGAGCAGTTCTTC
TRBD2 | TRBJ2-7 | - | TRBV28 | CASSLGGLASYEQYF | TGTGCCAGCAGTTTGGGCGGACTAGCCTCCTACGAGCAGTACTTC
TRBD2 | TRBJ2-1 | - | TRBV19 | CASSRGTSGLSSYNEQFF | TGTGCCAGTAGTAGGGGGACTAGCGGGTTGAGCTCCTACAATGAGCAGTTCTTC
- | TRBJ2-3 | - | TRBV11-3 | CASSTGLNRLTDTQYF | TGTGCCAGCAGCACTGGCCTTAACAGGCTCACAGATACGCAGTATTTT
TRBD2 | TRBJ2-6 | - | TRBV28 | CASSTRGGWGSGANVLTF | TGTGCCAGCAGTACCCGGGGGGGCTGGGGCTCTGGGGCCAACGTCCTGACTTTC
- | TRBJ2-5 | - | TRBV7-3 | CASSSSVGETQYF | TGTGCCAGCAGCTCGTCGGTGGGAGAGACCCAGTACTTC
TRBD1 | TRBJ1-2 | - | TRBV6-5 | CASSYSIGTGIVGYTF | TGTGCCAGCAGTTACTCGATTGGGACAGGCATCGTGGGCTACACCTTC
TRBD1 | TRBJ2-2 | - | TRBV9 | CASSVRGQGTGELFF | TGTGCCAGCAGCGTACGGGGACAGGGGACCGGGGAGCTGTTTTTT
TRBD1 | TRBJ1-5 | - | TRBV9 | CASSDGQGANQPQHF | TGTGCCAGCAGCGACGGACAGGGGGCCAATCAGCCCCAGCATTTT
TRBD1 | TRBJ1-1 | - | TRBV2 | CASSEEGAVVTEAFF | TGTGCCAGCAGTGAGGAGGGGGCGGTTGTCACTGAAGCTTTCTTT
- | TRBJ2-2 | - | TRBV9 | CASSVGGDAGELFF | TGTGCCAGCAGCGTAGGCGGTGACGCCGGGGAGCTGTTTTTT
- | TRBJ2-2 | - | TRBV19 | CASSIGGYTGELFF | TGTGCCAGTAGTATAGGAGGGTACACCGGGGAGCTGTTTTTT
- | TRBJ1-3 | many | TRBV30 | CAWSGKAGNTIYF | TGTGCCTGGAGTGGGAAGGCTGGAAACACCATATATTTT
TRBD2 | TRBJ2-1 | once | TRBV4-3 | CASSQDRTSTEQFF | TGCGCCAGCAGCCAAGATAGGACTAGCACTGAGCAGTTCTTC
TRBD1 | TRBJ1-6 | - | TRBV27 | CASSADRGYNSPLHF | TGTGCCAGCAGTGCCGACAGGGGCTATAATTCACCCCTCCACTTT
- | TRBJ2-7 | - | TRBV28 | CASSSPVTGEQYF | TGTGCCAGCAGTTCTCCAGTCACAGGCGAGCAGTACTTC
TRBD1 | TRBJ2-5 | - | TRBV28 | CASSLVDRGRRETQYF | TGTGCCAGCAGTTTAGTTGACAGGGGGCGTCGGGAGACCCAGTACTTC
- | TRBJ2-7 | once | TRBV27 | CASSAGTPRNLYEQYF | TGTGCCAGCAGTGCCGGGACACCGAGAAACCTTTACGAGCAGTACTTC
- | TRBJ2-6 | - | TRBV7-3 | CASSLLARAGANVLTF | TGTGCCAGCAGCTTACTGGCCAGGGCTGGGGCCAACGTCCTGACTTTC
- | TRBJ2-7 | - | TRBV7-6 | CASSPQFNQGSEQYF | TGTGCCAGCAGCCCTCAATTCAATCAGGGTAGCGAGCAGTACTTC
TRBD2 | TRBJ2-5 | - | TRBV27 | CASRKFSGRTLQETQYF | TGTGCCAGCAGAAAGTTTAGCGGGAGGACCCTCCAAGAGACCCAGTACTTC
- | TRBJ2-1 | - | TRBV21-1 | CASSSRGYNEQFF | TGTGCCAGCAGCAGCCGGGGCTACAATGAGCAGTTCTTC
TRBD1 | TRBJ1-2 | - | TRBV5-5 | CASSPRAGGHYGYTF | TGTGCCAGCAGCCCGCGGGCAGGGGGCCACTATGGCTACACCTTC
- | TRBJ1-3 | - | TRBV28 | CASRETARGNTIYF | TGTGCCAGCAGGGAGACAGCACGGGGAAACACCATATATTTT
TRBD1 | TRBJ1-5 | few | TRBV2 | CASSPQGVLTQHF | TGTGCCAGCAGCCCACAGGGGGTTTTGACCCAGCATTTT
- | TRBJ2-5 | - | TRBV7-8 | CASSPGRIGGTQYF | TGTGCCAGCAGCCCCGGACGAATAGGGGGGACCCAGTACTTC
- | TRBJ2-3 | - | TRBV14 | CASSQDLGIPDTQYF | TGTGCCAGCAGCCAAGATTTGGGTATCCCAGATACGCAGTATTTT
TRBD1 | TRBJ1-1 | - | TRBV18 | CASRGQGYTEAFF | TGTGCCAGCCGGGGACAGGGCTACACTGAAGCTTTCTTT
TRBD2 | TRBJ2-7 | - | TRBV5-3 | CARRGPGLATRGGYEQYF | TGTGCCAGAAGGGGCCCGGGACTAGCAACCCGCGGGGGCTACGAGCAGTACTTC
- | TRBJ1-1 | - | TRBV6-1 | CASSDPRANTEAFF | TGTGCCAGCAGTGACCCCAGGGCGAACACTGAAGCTTTCTTT
TRBD2 | TRBJ2-1 | - | TRBV18 | CASSLTSGSSSYNEQFF | TGTGCCAGCTCACTTACTAGCGGGTCAAGCTCCTACAATGAGCAGTTCTTC
- | TRBJ2-4 | - | TRBV28 | CASSPGTRAKNIQYF | TGTGCCAGCAGCCCGGGCACGCGAGCCAAAAACATTCAGTACTTC
- | TRBJ2-5 | - | TRBV12-5 | CASGLGGGETQYF | TGTGCTAGTGGCCTTGGAGGGGGCGAGACCCAGTACTTC
- | TRBJ2-7 | - | TRBV5-1 | CASSLGGAGQYF | TGCGCCAGCAGCCTTGGGGGGGCTGGGCAGTACTTC
TRBD1 | TRBJ1-3 | - | TRBV7-9 | CASSFVGQPSGNTIYF | TGTGCCAGCAGCTTTGTGGGACAGCCTTCTGGAAACACCATATATTTT
TRBD1 | TRBJ2-1 | few | TRBV5-4 | CASSLAGGQGNNEQFF | TGTGCCAGCAGCTTGGCCGGGGGACAGGGGAACAATGAGCAGTTCTTC
- | TRBJ2-5 | - | TRBV2 | CASSEYRTGGAQYF | TGTGCCAGCAGTGAATACCGGACAGGAGGGGCCCAGTACTTC
- | TRBJ1-1 | few | TRBV7-3 | CASSPAGGTEAFF | TGTGCCAGCAGCCCAGCGGGGGGCACTGAAGCTTTCTTT
- | TRBJ1-2 | - | TRBV2 | CASSDSRGRGNGYTF | TGTGCCAGCAGTGACTCTCGCGGCAGGGGAAATGGCTACACCTTC
TRBD1 | TRBJ1-5 | - | TRBV7-6 | CASTFGTGENQPQHF | TGTGCCAGCACCTTCGGGACAGGGGAAAATCAGCCCCAGCATTTT
- | TRBJ1-5 | - | TRBV5-1 | CASSLGEGQPQHF | TGCGCCAGCAGCTTGGGAGAGGGTCAGCCCCAGCATTTT
- | TRBJ2-5 | - | TRBV11-2 | CASSFTAQETQYF | TGTGCCAGCAGCTTCACAGCCCAAGAGACCCAGTACTTC
- | TRBJ2-7 | - | TRBV14 | CASSRIGTDREQYF | TGTGCCAGCAGCCGCATTGGGACGGATCGAGAGCAGTACTTC
TRBD2 | TRBJ2-1 | once | TRBV5-8 | CASSFSSGSSYNEQFF | TGTGCCAGCAGCTTTTCTAGCGGGAGCTCCTACAATGAGCAGTTCTTC
- | TRBJ1-1 | - | TRBV7-3 | CASSATVNTEAFF | TGTGCCAGCAGCGCCACAGTGAACACTGAGGCTTTCTTT
- | TRBJ1-2 | - | TRBV5-6 | CASSWDGGGAGYTF | TGTGCCAGCAGCTGGGATGGGGGAGGAGCTGGCTACACCTTC
TRBD2 | TRBJ2-3 | - | TRBV18 | CASSPLPRERSTDTQYF | TGTGCCAGCTCACCACTCCCGCGGGAGCGAAGCACAGATACGCAGTATTTT
TRBD2 | TRBJ2-1 | few | TRBV9 | CASSAGTSHNEQFF | TGTGCCAGCAGCGCCGGGACTAGCCACAATGAGCAGTTCTTC
- | TRBJ2-3 | - | TRBV5-4 | CASSAPHTSTDTQYF | TGTGCCAGCAGCGCCCCGCATACTAGCACAGATACGCAGTATTTT
- | TRBJ2-5 | - | TRBV5-1 | CASSLPEGGAYETQYF | TGCGCCAGCAGCCTCCCGGAGGGGGGGGCCTATGAGACCCAGTACTTC
- | TRBJ2-1 | - | TRBV7-2 | CASSLEASSREQFF | TGTGCCAGCAGCTTAGAGGCTAGCAGCCGTGAGCAGTTCTTC
- | TRBJ2-5 | - | TRBV18 | CASSPGTLRGETQYF | TGTGCCAGCTCACCGGGGACACTGCGTGGAGAGACCCAGTACTTC